This T cell receptor (beta chain) originates from a study of cytomegalovirus exposure and HLA in healthy donors. Study-wide context: Within an early data release were 80 million to 90 million unique TCRs drawn from HLA-typed donors.

Overall study findings and caveats: Among TCR beta chains, those listed as cytomegalovirus-associated numbered 164. Rarity characterized most TCR sequences, yet some public TCRs appeared in many donors.

The CDR3 has 20 amino acids. Germline V gene lookup returns CDR1 MNHEY and CDR2 SMNVEV (reference sequence). Trimming took 5 bases from V and 5 from J, leaving 33 bases between them. 60 Vbeta and 13 Jbeta primers were used in PCR. Some clones are missing from TCRdb's copy, which holds only in-frame ones; the method was immunoSEQ multiplex PCR. The sample has tens of thousands of clones, 65% to 70% seen once. Concerning this clone itself: Its antigen is unknown.

The chain links TRBV27 to TRBJ2-5; TRBD2 is a possible D gene (6 bases). The source is a woman in her forties or fifties in good health and CMV-seropositive. Material: PBMCs. The CDR3 loop is CASSPATSAGYRVGVETQYF. CDR3 coding DNA: TGTGCCAGCAGTCCAGCGACCTCGGCGGGGTACCGAGTTGGGGTGGAGACCCAGTACTTC.